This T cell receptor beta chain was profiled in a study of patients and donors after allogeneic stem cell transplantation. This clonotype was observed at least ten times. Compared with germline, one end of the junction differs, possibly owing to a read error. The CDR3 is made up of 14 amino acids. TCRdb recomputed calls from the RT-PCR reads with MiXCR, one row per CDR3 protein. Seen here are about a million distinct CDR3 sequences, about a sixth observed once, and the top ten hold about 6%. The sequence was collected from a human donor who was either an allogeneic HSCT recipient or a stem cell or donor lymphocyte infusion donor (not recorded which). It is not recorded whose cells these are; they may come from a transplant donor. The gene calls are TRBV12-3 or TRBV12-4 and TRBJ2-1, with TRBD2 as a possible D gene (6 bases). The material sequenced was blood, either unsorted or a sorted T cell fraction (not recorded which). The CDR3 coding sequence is TGTGCCAGCAGTTGGACTACCTCCTTCAATGAGCAGTTCTTC. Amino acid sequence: CASSWTTSFNEQFF.